The 20 T cell receptor beta chains below were found in one sample sequenced in a study of shared clonotypes between healthy human individuals. Only in-frame clones appear in the TCRdb table, and some are missing; sequencing was by immunoSEQ multiplex PCR. The sample yields about 2 million clones, about 95% seen once. As defined, naive CD8 cells were CD45RO-negative and positively selected for CCR7, with terminally differentiated effector memory CD45RA+ cells excluded. Sequencing was done on a sample of naive CD8+ T cells sorted from blood. The receptors come from a man aged 18 to 30 in good health.

The chain employs TRBV5-4 and TRBJ1-2, with 7 positions matching TRBD1. The trim removed 5 bases at V and 4 bases at J, leaving 5 bases unmatched. This CDR3 has 13 residues. Germline V gene lookup returns CDR1 SGHNT and CDR2 YYREEE (reference sequence). The CDR3 sequence: CASSRDRVYGYTF. The CDR3, as DNA: TGTGCCAGCAGTCGCGACAGGGTCTATGGCTACACCTTC.

In regard to this clone: The same CDR3 also results from other DNA sequences found in this sample. The chain uses TRBV6-1 and TRBJ1-1, with D possibly matching TRBD1 (5 bases). This CDR3 is built from 12 residues. V shed 2 bases and J shed 5 bases, with 6 bases lying between them. Per germline, CDR1 MNHNS and CDR2 SASEGT. Here the CDR3 reads CASSERGTEAFF. The CDR3 coding sequence is TGTGCCAGCAGTGAAAGGGGTACTGAAGCTTTCTTT.

This sequence joins TRBV19 and TRBJ2-4, with 9 bases that match TRBD2. The V gene's germline CDR1 is LNHDA and CDR2 SQIVND (reference sequence). This CDR3 is built from 18 residues. The junction had 8 bases not matched to a gene; V was cut back by 0 bases and J by 2 bases. CDR3 loop: CASSIDSSLAGSKNIQYF. CDR3 in DNA: TGTGCCAGTAGTATAGATTCTTCGCTAGCGGGATCCAAAAACATTCAGTACTTC. The full variable domain, in which reference TRBV19 and TRBJ2-4 provide the parts outside the CDR3, is DGGITQSPKYLFRKEGQNVTLSCEQNLNHDAMYWYRQDPGQGLRLIYYSQIVNDFQKGDIAEGYSVSREKKESFPLTVTSAQKNPTAFYLCASSIDSSLAGSKNIQYFGAGTRLSVL.

This chain joins TRBV7-9 and TRBJ2-4; D gene ambiguous. CDR1 SEHNR and CDR2 FQNEAQ come from the germline V gene (reference sequence). The CDR3 sequence is 16 residues long. Between the trimmed V and J ends, which lost 4 bases and 4 bases, there was a span of 17 bases. Written as DNA, the CDR3 is TGTGCCAGCAGCTCTACCTTAGGGCAGTGGAAAAACATTCAGTACTTC. Translated, it gives CASSSTLGQWKNIQYF. Full variable domain (outside the CDR3, taken from reference TRBV7-9 and TRBJ2-4): DTGVSQNPRHKITKRGQNVTFRCDPISEHNRLYWYRQTLGQGPEFLTYFQNEAQLEKSRLLSDRFSAERPKGSFSTLEIQRTEQGDSAMYLCASSSTLGQWKNIQYFGAGTRLSVL.

The chain uses TRBV5-6 and TRBJ2-7, with a weak D call TRBD2 (6 bases). The CDR3 has 15 amino acids. Looked up from germline, CDR1 is SGHDT and CDR2 is YYEEEE. V lost 4 bases and J lost 4, with 18 bases in between. The CDR3 reads CASSTGTGSTYEQYF. CDR3 in DNA: TGTGCCAGCAGCACGGGGACTGGATCAACTTACGAGCAGTACTTC.

This clone was detected once. In the same sample, other DNA sequences code for this CDR3. The chain links TRBV6-5 to TRBJ1-1; no definite D call. V was shortened by 2 bases and J by 5 bases, with 12 bases between the two germline ends. Germline assignment: CDR1 MNHEY and CDR2 SVGAGI. The CDR3 covers 14 residues. The CDR3, as DNA: TGTGCCAGCAGTTACGGGGAGGGCCGAACTGAAGCTTTCTTT. Encoded protein: CASSYGEGRTEAFF.

The genes are TRBV7-9 and TRBJ2-1; D gene ambiguous. The CDR3 loop spans 13 amino acids. Germline V gives CDR1 SEHNR, CDR2 FQNEAQ (reference sequence). V was cut by 5 bases and J by 6 bases, with 11 bases left in between. As DNA, the CDR3 is TGTGCCAGCAGCCGCGACAATCCCAATGAGCAGTTCTTC. This codes for CASSRDNPNEQFF.

J is TRBJ1-2 and V is TRBV27; tentatively, D is TRBD1 (5 bases). Germline-derived CDR1 and CDR2 are MNHEY and SMNVEV (reference sequence). V dropped 7 bases and J dropped 5 bases, with 17 bases sitting between them. This CDR3 is 14 amino acids long. CDR3 nucleotide sequence: TGTGCCAGCACACTCAAGGGTGAGGGGTATGGCTACACCTTC. It is translated as CASTLKGEGYGYTF.

The V gene is TRBV12-5, the J gene TRBJ1-1; D not resolved. This CDR3 is built from 9 residues. The germline gives CDR1 LGHNT, CDR2 FRNRAP. The germline V and J ends were trimmed by 6 bases and 11 bases, with 7 bases remaining between them. The DNA for the CDR3 is TGTGCTAGTGGGGTGGGGGCTTTCTTT. The encoded protein is CASGVGAFF.

The chain joins TRBV5-4 to TRBJ2-1; possible D gene TRBD2, 6 bases. The length of the CDR3 is 13 residues. V was shortened by 4 bases and J by 7 bases, with 12 bases between the two germline ends. Germline V lookup: CDR1 SGHNT, CDR2 YYREEE (reference sequence). The CDR3 coding sequence is TGTGCCAGCAGCCCTGGGGGGATGAATGAGCAGTTCTTC. Its protein is CASSPGGMNEQFF.

The chain uses TRBV14 and TRBJ2-7; 7 bases match TRBD2. The CDR3 sequence is 15 residues long. The germline V gene encodes CDR1 SGHDN and CDR2 FVKESK. V gave up 1 base and J gave up 4 bases; unmatched junction bases: 7. The CDR3 nucleotides read TGTGCCAGCAGCCAAGGACTAGCTGCATTGTACGAGCAGTACTTC. This codes for CASSQGLAALYEQYF.

The V and J genes are TRBV5-1 and TRBJ2-1, with 14 bases fitting TRBD2. The trim removed 5 bases at V and 8 bases at J, leaving 6 bases unmatched. Looked up from germline, CDR1 is SGHRS and CDR2 is YFSETQ. The CDR3 spans 15 residues. The CDR3 DNA reads TGCGCCAGCAGTTGGGGACTAGCGGGAGACTATGAGCAGTTCTTC. Protein sequence: CASSWGLAGDYEQFF.

The genes are TRBV6-1 and TRBJ1-5; no definite D call. With 6 bases removed from V and 2 bases from J, the gap between germline ends came to 14 bases. The germline gives CDR1 MNHNS, CDR2 SASEGT. This CDR3 comprises 15 residues. The CDR3 sequence: CASSLNVEGNQPQHF. DNA of the CDR3: TGTGCCAGCAGCCTAAACGTGGAGGGCAATCAGCCCCAGCATTTT.

The V and J genes are TRBV4-1 and TRBJ2-7; no firm D call. This CDR3 comprises 13 residues. Germline CDR1 and CDR2: MGHRA and YSYEKL. Trimming shortened V by 4 bases and J by 6 bases, and 13 bases separated the two germline ends. The CDR3 sequence: CASSLPGGGEQYF. CDR3 nucleotide sequence: TGCGCCAGCAGCCTACCCGGCGGCGGCGAGCAGTACTTC.

This rearrangement joins TRBV4-1 to TRBJ1-1; perhaps TRBD1 as D (6 bases). Germline lookup yields CDR1 MGHRA and CDR2 YSYEKL. Trimming removed 2 bases from V and 6 bases from J, with 13 bases in between. The CDR3 runs 14 residues. The CDR3 here is CASSQYLKGAEAFF. The CDR3 bases are TGCGCCAGCAGCCAATACCTTAAGGGGGCTGAAGCTTTCTTT.

J is TRBJ1-2 and V is TRBV28; no definite D call. The CDR3 spans 15 residues. V lost 8 bases, J lost 0 bases, and 16 bases lay in between. Germline values: CDR1 MDHEN, CDR2 SYDVKM. CDR3 bases: TGTGCCAGCGACTCTTGGGAATCTGCTAACTATGGCTACACCTTC. This encodes CASDSWESANYGYTF.

This sequence joins TRBV19 and TRBJ1-1; D ambiguous. Per germline, CDR1 LNHDA and CDR2 SQIVND (reference sequence). The CDR3 loop spans 17 amino acids. V was trimmed by 0 bases and J by 0 bases, leaving 14 bases between them. The CDR3 nucleotides are TGTGCCAGTAGTATAGATCAGCGGGCGGTCATGAACACTGAAGCTTTCTTT. Protein sequence: CASSIDQRAVMNTEAFF.

The chain recombines TRBV5-1 with TRBJ2-7; D possibly uses TRBD1 or TRBD2 (5 bases each). Between the trimmed V and J ends, which lost 5 bases and 6 bases, there was a span of 12 bases. The CDR3 is 12 amino acids. Looked up from germline, CDR1 is SGHRS and CDR2 is YFSETQ. The CDR3 region is CASSSGGGEQYF. The CDR3 DNA reads TGCGCCAGCAGTTCGGGTGGGGGCGAGCAGTACTTC.

Concerning this clone itself: This specimen includes other DNA sequences encoding the same CDR3. This sequence joins TRBV9 and TRBJ2-1, with a weak D call TRBD2 (6 bases). The CDR3 consists of 14 residues. The V gene's germline CDR1 is SGDLS and CDR2 YYNGEE. Trimming took off 2 bases at V and 7 bases at J, with 13 bases between the two ends. The CDR3 sequence is CASSVWEVGNEQFF. As DNA, the CDR3 is TGTGCCAGCAGCGTTTGGGAGGTCGGGAATGAGCAGTTCTTC.

The J gene is TRBJ1-2, the V gene TRBV10-1; D gene ambiguous. The CDR3 is 13 amino acids. In germline, CDR1 is WNHNN, CDR2 SYGVQD (reference sequence). Trimming left V 8 bases short and J 7 bases short, with 17 bases between. The CDR3 loop is CASPDGLVCGYTF. CDR3 nucleotides: TGCGCCAGCCCGGACGGATTAGTATGTGGCTACACCTTC.